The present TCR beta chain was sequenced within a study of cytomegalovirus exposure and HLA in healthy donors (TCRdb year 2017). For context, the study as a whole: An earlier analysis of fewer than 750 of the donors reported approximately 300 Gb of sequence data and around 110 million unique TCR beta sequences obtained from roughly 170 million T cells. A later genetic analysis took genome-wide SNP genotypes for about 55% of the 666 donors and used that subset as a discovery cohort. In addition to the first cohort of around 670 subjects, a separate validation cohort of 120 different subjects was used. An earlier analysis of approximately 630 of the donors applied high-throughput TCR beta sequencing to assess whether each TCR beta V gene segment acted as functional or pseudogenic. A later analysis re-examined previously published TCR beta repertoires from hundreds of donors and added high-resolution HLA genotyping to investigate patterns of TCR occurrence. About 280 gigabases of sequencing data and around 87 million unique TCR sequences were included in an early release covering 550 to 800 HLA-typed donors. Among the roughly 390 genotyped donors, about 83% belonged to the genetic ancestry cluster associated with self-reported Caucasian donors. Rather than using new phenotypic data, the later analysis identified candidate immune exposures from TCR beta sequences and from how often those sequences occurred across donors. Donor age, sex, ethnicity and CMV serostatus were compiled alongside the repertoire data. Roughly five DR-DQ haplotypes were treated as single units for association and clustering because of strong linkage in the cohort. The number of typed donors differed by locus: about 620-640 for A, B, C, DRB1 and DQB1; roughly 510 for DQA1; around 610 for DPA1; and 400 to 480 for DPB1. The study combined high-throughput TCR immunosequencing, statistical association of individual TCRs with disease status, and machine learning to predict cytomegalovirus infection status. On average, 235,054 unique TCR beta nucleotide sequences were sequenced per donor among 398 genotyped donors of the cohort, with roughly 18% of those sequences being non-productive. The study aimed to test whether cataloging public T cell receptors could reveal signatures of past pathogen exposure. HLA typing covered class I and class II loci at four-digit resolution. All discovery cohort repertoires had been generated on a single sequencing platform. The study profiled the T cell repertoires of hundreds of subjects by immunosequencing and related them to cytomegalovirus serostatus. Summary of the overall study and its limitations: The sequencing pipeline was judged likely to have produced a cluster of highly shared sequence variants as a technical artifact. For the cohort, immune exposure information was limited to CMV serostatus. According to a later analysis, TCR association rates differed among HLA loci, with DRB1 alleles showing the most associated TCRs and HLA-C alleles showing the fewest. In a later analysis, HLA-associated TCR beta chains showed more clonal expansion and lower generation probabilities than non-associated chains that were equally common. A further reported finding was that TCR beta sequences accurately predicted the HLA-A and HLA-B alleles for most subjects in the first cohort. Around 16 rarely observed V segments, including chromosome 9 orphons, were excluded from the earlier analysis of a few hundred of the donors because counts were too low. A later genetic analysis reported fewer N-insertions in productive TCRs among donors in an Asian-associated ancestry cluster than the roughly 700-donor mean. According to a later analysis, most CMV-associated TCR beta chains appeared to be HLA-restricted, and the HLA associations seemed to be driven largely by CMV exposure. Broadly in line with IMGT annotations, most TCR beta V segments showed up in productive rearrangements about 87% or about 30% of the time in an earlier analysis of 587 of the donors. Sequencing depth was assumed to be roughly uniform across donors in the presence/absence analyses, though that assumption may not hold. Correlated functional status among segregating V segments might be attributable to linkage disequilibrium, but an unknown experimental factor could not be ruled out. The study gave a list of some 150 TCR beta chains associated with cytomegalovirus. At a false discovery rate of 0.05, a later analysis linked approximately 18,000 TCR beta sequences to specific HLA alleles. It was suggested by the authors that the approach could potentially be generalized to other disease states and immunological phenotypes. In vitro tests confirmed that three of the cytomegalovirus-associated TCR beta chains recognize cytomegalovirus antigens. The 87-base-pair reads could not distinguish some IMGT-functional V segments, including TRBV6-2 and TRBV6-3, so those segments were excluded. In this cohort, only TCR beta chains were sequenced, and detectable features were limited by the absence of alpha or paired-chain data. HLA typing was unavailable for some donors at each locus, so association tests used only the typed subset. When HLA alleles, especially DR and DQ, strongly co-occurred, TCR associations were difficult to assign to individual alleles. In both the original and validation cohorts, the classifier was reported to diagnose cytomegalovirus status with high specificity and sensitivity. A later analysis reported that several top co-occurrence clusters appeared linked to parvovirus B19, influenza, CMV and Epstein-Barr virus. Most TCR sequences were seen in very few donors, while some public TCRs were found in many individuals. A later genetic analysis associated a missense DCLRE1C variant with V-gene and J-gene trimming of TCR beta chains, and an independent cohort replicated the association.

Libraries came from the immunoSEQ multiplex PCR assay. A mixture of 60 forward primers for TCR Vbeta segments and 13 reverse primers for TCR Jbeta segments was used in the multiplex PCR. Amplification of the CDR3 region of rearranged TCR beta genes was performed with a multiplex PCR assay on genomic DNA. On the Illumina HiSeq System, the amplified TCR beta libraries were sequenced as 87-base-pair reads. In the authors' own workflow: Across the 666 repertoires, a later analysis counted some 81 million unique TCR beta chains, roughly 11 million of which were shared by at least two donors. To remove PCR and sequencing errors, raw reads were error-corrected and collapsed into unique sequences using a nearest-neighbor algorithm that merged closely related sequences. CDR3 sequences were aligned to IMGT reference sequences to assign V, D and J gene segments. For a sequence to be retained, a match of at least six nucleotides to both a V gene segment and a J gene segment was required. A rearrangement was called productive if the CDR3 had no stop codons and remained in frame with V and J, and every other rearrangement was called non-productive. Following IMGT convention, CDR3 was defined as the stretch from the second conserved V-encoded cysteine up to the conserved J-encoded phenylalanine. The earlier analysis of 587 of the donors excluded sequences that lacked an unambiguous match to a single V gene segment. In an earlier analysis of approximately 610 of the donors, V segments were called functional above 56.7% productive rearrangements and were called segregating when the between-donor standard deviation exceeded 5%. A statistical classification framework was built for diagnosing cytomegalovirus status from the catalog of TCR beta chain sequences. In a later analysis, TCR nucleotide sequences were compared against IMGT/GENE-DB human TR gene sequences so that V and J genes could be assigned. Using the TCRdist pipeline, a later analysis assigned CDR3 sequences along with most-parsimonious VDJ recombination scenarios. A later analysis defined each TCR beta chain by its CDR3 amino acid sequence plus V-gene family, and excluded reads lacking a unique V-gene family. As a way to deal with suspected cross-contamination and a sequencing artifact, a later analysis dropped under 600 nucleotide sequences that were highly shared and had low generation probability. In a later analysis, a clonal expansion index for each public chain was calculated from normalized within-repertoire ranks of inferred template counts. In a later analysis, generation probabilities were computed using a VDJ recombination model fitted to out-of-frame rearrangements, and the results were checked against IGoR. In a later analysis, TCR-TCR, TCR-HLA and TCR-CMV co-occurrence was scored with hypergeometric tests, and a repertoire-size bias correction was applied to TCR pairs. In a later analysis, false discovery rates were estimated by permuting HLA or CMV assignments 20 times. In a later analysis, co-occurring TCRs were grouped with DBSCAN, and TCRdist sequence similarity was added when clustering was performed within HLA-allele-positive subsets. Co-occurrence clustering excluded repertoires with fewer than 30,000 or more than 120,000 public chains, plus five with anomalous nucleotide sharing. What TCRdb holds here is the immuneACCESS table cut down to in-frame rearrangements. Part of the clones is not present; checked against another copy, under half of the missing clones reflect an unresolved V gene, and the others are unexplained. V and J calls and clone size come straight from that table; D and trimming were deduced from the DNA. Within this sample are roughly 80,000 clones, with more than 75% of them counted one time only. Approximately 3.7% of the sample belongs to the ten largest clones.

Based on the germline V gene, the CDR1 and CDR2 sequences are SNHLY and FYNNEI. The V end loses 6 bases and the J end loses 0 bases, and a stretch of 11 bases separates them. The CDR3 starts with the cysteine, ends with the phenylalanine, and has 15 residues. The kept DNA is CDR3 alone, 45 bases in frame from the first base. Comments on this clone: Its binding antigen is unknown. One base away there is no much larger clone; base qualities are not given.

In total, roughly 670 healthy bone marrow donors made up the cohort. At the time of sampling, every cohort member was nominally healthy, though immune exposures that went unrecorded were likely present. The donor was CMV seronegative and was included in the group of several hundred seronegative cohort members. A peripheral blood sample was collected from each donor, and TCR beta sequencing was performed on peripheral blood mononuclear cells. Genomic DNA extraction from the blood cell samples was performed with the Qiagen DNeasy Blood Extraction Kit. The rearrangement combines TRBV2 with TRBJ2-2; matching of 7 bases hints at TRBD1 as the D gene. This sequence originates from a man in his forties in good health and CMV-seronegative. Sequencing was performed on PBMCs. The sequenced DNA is TGTGCCAGCAGGGGGGGACAGACGAACACCGGGGAGCTGTTTTTT. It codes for CASRGGQTNTGELFF.